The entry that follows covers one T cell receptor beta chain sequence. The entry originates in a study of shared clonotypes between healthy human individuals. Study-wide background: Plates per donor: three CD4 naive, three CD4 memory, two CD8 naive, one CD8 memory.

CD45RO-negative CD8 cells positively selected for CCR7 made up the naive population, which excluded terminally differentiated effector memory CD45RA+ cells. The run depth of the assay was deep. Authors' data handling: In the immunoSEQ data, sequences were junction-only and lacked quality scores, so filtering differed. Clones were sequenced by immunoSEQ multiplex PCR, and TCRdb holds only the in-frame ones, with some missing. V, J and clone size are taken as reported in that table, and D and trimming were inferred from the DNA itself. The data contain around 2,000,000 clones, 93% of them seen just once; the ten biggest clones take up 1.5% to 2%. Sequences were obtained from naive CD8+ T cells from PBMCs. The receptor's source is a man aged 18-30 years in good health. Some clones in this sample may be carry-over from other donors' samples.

CDR3 sequence reads: CSVSGDANYGYTF. The CDR3 DNA reads as TGCAGCGTCTCAGGGGATGCTAACTATGGCTACACCTTC. The V and J genes are TRBV29-1 and TRBJ1-2, with D maybe TRBD1 (6 bases). V was cut by 6 bases and J by 0 bases, with 11 bases left in between. Germline CDR1 and CDR2: SQVTM and ANQGSEA. The CDR3 spans 13 residues.